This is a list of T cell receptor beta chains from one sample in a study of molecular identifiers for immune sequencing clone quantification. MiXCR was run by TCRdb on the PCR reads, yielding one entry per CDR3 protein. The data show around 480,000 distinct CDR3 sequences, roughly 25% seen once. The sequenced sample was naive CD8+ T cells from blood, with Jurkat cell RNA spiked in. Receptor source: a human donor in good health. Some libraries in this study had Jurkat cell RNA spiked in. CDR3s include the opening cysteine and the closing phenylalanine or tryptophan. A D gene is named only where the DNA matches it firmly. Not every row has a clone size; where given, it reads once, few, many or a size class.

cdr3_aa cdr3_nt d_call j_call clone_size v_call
CASTGGPGLVEAFF TGTGCCAGCACCGGGGGCCCGGGATTGGTCGAAGCTTTCTTT . TRBJ1-1 few TRBV7-9
CASSLGTQPQHF TGTGCCAGCAGCTTAGGGACGCAGCCCCAGCATTTT . TRBJ1-5 many TRBV7-9
CASSPGAGDQPQHF TGTGCCAGCAGCCCGGGGGCAGGGGATCAGCCCCAGCATTTT . TRBJ1-5 . TRBV5-6
CASSWRGEAYNEQFF TGTGCCAGCAGTTGGAGGGGGGAAGCCTACAATGAGCAGTTCTTC . TRBJ2-1 . TRBV7-3
CSAQTRNGAKNIQYF TGCAGTGCCCAGACACGGAACGGGGCCAAAAACATTCAGTACTTC . TRBJ2-4 few TRBV20-1
CASTYRGITEAFF TGTGCCAGCACCTACAGGGGGATAACTGAAGCTTTCTTT TRBD1 TRBJ1-1 many TRBV12-3/TRBV12-4
CASSDLPTSSYEQYF TGTGCCAGCAGTGATCTCCCCACCAGCTCCTACGAGCAGTACTTC . TRBJ2-7 many TRBV2
CASSETPYEQYF TGTGCCAGCAGTGAAACCCCTTATGAGCAGTACTTC . TRBJ2-7 many TRBV25-1
CAWSVGLTPYEQYF TGTGCCTGGAGTGTGGGTCTAACTCCCTACGAGCAGTACTTC . TRBJ2-7 few TRBV30
CAILQDSGNTIYF TGTGCCATCCTACAGGACTCTGGAAACACCATATATTTT . TRBJ1-3 . TRBV10-3
CASSEDSLNTEAFF TGTGCCAGCAGTGAGGATTCGTTAAACACTGAAGCTTTCTTT . TRBJ1-1 many TRBV6-1
CSARGPGQGYEQYF TGCAGTGCTAGAGGCCCGGGACAGGGGTACGAGCAGTACTTC TRBD1 TRBJ2-7 few TRBV20-1
CSARDFKVVGGTNYEQYF TGCAGTGCTAGAGATTTTAAGGTGGTAGGGGGCACCAACTACGAGCAGTACTTC TRBD1 TRBJ2-7 . TRBV20-1
CASSFDRGSEAFF TGTGCCAGCAGCTTTGACAGGGGTTCTGAAGCTTTCTTT TRBD1 TRBJ1-1 . TRBV11-2
CASSPTGLAQPQHF TGTGCCAGCAGCCCCACAGGGTTAGCTCAGCCCCAGCATTTT . TRBJ1-5 few TRBV3-1
CAGSWAAGSDEQFF TGTGCCGGCAGTTGGGCAGCAGGTAGTGATGAGCAGTTCTTC . TRBJ2-1 . TRBV2
CASSLTVSPYEQYF TGTGCCAGCAGCTTGACAGTTTCTCCCTACGAGCAGTACTTC . TRBJ2-7 . TRBV7-9
CSVGGGQGETEAFF TGCAGCGTTGGTGGGGGACAGGGTGAAACTGAAGCTTTCTTT TRBD1 TRBJ1-1 many TRBV29-1
CASSLEGRDTDTQYF TGTGCCAGCAGCTTAGAGGGCAGAGACACAGATACGCAGTATTTT . TRBJ2-3 . TRBV11-3
CASSPSGKSSYNEQFF TGTGCCAGCAGTCCTAGCGGGAAGAGCTCCTACAATGAGCAGTTCTTC TRBD2 TRBJ2-1 . TRBV12-3/TRBV12-4
CASSSGTTYGPETQYF TGTGCCAGCAGCTCCGGGACAACTTACGGTCCAGAGACCCAGTACTTC . TRBJ2-5 few TRBV6-5
CSANGLASRGTYNEQFF TGCAGTGCCAACGGACTAGCTTCCCGAGGGACCTACAATGAGCAGTTCTTC TRBD2 TRBJ2-1 few TRBV20-1
CSAEGIRGSDEQYF TGCAGCGCTGAGGGGATCAGGGGGTCGGACGAGCAGTACTTC TRBD1 TRBJ2-7 many TRBV29-1
CASSTGLGEAFF TGCGCCAGCAGTACTGGGCTGGGCGAAGCTTTCTTT . TRBJ1-1 . TRBV4-1
CASRQTPGLAAYSGANVLTF TGTGCCAGCAGGCAAACTCCGGGACTAGCGGCTTACTCTGGGGCCAACGTCCTGACTTTC TRBD2 TRBJ2-6 many TRBV11-2
CASRTGLGGHMGTDTQYF TGTGCCAGCAGAACGGGACTAGGAGGCCATATGGGCACAGATACGCAGTATTTT TRBD2 TRBJ2-3 . TRBV27
CAWSHGQPQHF TGTGCCTGGAGTCACGGTCAGCCCCAGCATTTT . TRBJ1-5 . TRBV30
CASSQTSGLDSYEQYF TGCGCCAGCAGCCAAACCTCGGGACTAGACTCCTACGAGCAGTACTTC TRBD2 TRBJ2-7 few TRBV4-3
CASSSSLLGYEQYF TGTGCCAGCAGTTCCTCCCTCCTGGGGTACGAGCAGTACTTC . TRBJ2-7 many TRBV5-6
CASKRDLSRSEAFF TGCGCCAGCAAAAGAGACCTAAGCCGTTCTGAAGCTTTCTTT . TRBJ1-1 . TRBV4-3
CASSLAGTSAETQYF TGTGCCAGCAGCTTAGCAGGGACTAGCGCGGAGACCCAGTACTTC TRBD2 TRBJ2-5 few TRBV11-2
CASRAGGGKLFF TGTGCCAGCCGGGCAGGGGGGGGAAAACTGTTTTTT TRBD1 TRBJ1-4 few TRBV7-9
CASSWQGPYEQYF TGTGCCAGCAGTTGGCAGGGGCCCTACGAGCAGTACTTC . TRBJ2-7 . TRBV27
CSVEDHQGGTGELFF TGCAGCGTTGAAGACCATCAGGGGGGCACCGGGGAGCTGTTTTTT . TRBJ2-2 few TRBV29-1
CASSEFDSGVGETQYF TGTGCCAGCAGTGAATTCGACAGTGGTGTCGGAGAGACCCAGTACTTC . TRBJ2-5 few TRBV6-1
CASSSRVPYEQYF TGTGCCAGCAGTTCTCGGGTCCCCTACGAGCAGTACTTC . TRBJ2-7 few TRBV27
CARSLEGHTYNEQFF TGTGCCAGAAGCTTGGAAGGACACACCTACAATGAGCAGTTCTTC . TRBJ2-1 few TRBV5-3
CSASGRTGFYGYTF TGCAGTGCTTCCGGAAGGACAGGCTTTTATGGCTACACCTTC TRBD1 TRBJ1-2 . TRBV20-1
CATSSSLAGDNEQFF TGTGCCACCAGCTCGTCACTAGCGGGGGACAATGAGCAGTTCTTC TRBD2 TRBJ2-1 many TRBV24-1
CASSQDSGTLNTEAFF TGCGCCAGCAGCCAAGATTCTGGGACCTTGAACACTGAAGCTTTCTTT . TRBJ1-1 . TRBV4-1
CASSEGGAAGDTEAFF TGTGCCAGCAGTGAAGGTGGAGCCGCGGGGGACACTGAAGCTTTCTTT . TRBJ1-1 many TRBV2
CASKYATEPNYGYTF TGTGCCAGTAAATACGCGACAGAACCTAACTATGGCTACACCTTC . TRBJ1-2 . TRBV19
CASSHRGQGNTEAFF TGCGCCAGCAGCCACCGGGGACAGGGGAACACTGAAGCTTTCTTT TRBD1 TRBJ1-1 few TRBV4-3
CSVGSLGEKLFF TGCAGCGTTGGTTCGTTAGGGGAAAAACTGTTTTTT . TRBJ1-4 many TRBV29-1
CASSVGGLAHNEQFF TGTGCCAGCAGCGTAGGAGGACTAGCGCACAATGAGCAGTTCTTC TRBD2 TRBJ2-1 . TRBV9
CAWRDPVSAHWDTIYF TGTGCCTGGAGGGACCCCGTTTCCGCACACTGGGACACCATATATTTT . TRBJ1-3 . TRBV30
CSARQGYEQFF TGCAGTGCGAGACAGGGATATGAGCAGTTCTTC TRBD1 TRBJ2-1 . TRBV20-1
CASSQPGGGQPQHF TGTGCCAGCAGCCAACCGGGGGGTGGACAGCCCCAGCATTTT . TRBJ1-5 . TRBV7-9
CASSLKAPAARVYEQYF TGTGCCAGCAGTTTAAAGGCCCCGGCGGCGCGGGTGTACGAGCAGTACTTC . TRBJ2-7 many TRBV27
CASSRLEGTYGYTF TGTGCCAGCAGCCGTTTGGAGGGCACCTATGGCTACACCTTC . TRBJ1-2 . TRBV7-9
CASSETTPRTGLIHEQYF TGTGCCAGCAGCGAAACTACCCCTCGGACAGGGTTGATACACGAGCAGTACTTC TRBD1 TRBJ2-7 . TRBV5-6
CASGEASGNYEQYF TGTGCCAGCGGTGAAGCTAGCGGGAACTACGAGCAGTACTTC TRBD2 TRBJ2-7 . TRBV25-1
CASSPRGTYWDSPLHF TGTGCCAGCAGCCCCCGGGGGACCTATTGGGATTCACCCCTCCACTTT . TRBJ1-6 . TRBV3-1
CASSLLGLADFGELFF TGTGCCAGCAGCTTACTAGGGCTAGCGGATTTCGGGGAGCTGTTTTTT TRBD2 TRBJ2-2 few TRBV7-6